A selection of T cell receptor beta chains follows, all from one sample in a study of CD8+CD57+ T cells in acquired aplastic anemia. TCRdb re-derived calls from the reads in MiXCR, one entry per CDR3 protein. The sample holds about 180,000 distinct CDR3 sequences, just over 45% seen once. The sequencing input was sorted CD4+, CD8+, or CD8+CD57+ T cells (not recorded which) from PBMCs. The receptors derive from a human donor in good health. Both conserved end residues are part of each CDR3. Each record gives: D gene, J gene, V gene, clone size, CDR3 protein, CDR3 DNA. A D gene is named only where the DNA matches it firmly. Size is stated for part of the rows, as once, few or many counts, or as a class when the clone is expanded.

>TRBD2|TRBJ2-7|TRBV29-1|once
CSPRLTAGGDYEQYF
TGCAGCCCCCGACTCACAGCGGGAGGGGACTACGAGCAGTACTTC
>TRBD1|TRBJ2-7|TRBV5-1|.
CASRRDRGTYEQYF
TGCGCCAGCAGACGGGACAGGGGGACCTACGAGCAGTACTTC
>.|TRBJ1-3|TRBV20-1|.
CSARQASGNTIYF
TGCAGTGCTAGGCAGGCCTCTGGAAACACCATATATTTT
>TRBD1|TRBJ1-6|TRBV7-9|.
CASSLEGQGTPLHF
TGTGCCAGCAGCTTAGAGGGACAGGGTACCCCCCTCCACTTT
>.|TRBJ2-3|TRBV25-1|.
CASSEYRGETAGWIDTQYF
TGTGCCAGCAGTGAATATAGGGGGGAGACGGCGGGGTGGATAGATACGCAGTATTTT
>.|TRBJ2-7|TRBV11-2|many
CASSLELAESYEQYF
TGTGCCAGCAGCTTAGAATTGGCAGAATCCTACGAGCAGTACTTC
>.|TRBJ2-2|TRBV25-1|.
CASSDGRTETGELFF
TGTGCCAGCAGCGATGGACGTACTGAGACCGGGGAGCTGTTTTTT
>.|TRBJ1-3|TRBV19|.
CASSSGGGGNTIYF
TGTGCCAGTAGTTCGGGGGGAGGCGGAAACACCATATATTTT
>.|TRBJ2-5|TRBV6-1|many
CASSATRRETQYF
TGTGCCAGCAGTGCGACTAGGCGAGAGACCCAGTACTTC
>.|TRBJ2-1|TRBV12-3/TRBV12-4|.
CASSGQGGRQFF
TGTGCCAGCAGTGGTCAAGGGGGGAGGCAGTTCTTC
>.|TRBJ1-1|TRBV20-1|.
CSAQGLSTEAFF
TGCAGTGCTCAAGGGTTGAGCACTGAAGCTTTCTTT
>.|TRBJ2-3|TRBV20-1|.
CSAPESSTDTQYF
TGCAGTGCCCCGGAGAGCAGCACAGACACGCAGTATTTT
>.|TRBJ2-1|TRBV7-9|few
CASSPGWNEQFF
TGTGCCAGCAGCCCCGGGTGGAATGAGCAGTTCTTC
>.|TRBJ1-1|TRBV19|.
CVTGRGTEAFF
TGTGTCACGGGTAGGGGCACTGAAGCTTTCTTT
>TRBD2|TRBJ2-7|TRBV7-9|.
CASTSGLAGGGEQYF
TGTGCCAGCACTTCGGGACTAGCGGGAGGCGGCGAGCAGTACTTC
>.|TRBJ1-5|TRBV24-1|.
CATERHRANNQPQHF
TGTGCCACCGAACGACACAGGGCCAACAATCAGCCCCAGCATTTT
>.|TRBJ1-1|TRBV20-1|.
CSALKVGGKNTEAFF
TGCAGTGCACTAAAGGTAGGAGGCAAGAACACTGAAGCTTTCTTT
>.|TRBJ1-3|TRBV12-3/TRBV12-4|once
CSSRTSSSGNTIYF
TGTTCCAGCAGAACTTCCAGCTCTGGAAACACCATATATTTT
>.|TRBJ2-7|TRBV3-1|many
CASSRRTTYEQYF
TGTGCCAGCAGCCGCCGGACGACCTACGAGCAGTACTTC
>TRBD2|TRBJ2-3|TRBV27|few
CASSLSKLAGFSDTQYF
TGTGCCAGCAGTTTATCAAAACTAGCGGGATTCTCAGATACGCAGTATTTT
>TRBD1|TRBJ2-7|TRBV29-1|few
CSVDPGQEIEQYF
TGCAGCGTCGACCCGGGACAGGAAATCGAGCAGTACTTC
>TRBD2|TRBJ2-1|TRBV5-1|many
CASSLIAGAIYNEQFF
TGCGCCAGCAGCCTGATAGCGGGAGCGATCTACAATGAGCAGTTCTTC
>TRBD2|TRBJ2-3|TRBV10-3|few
CAISKTSGGASGDTQYF
TGTGCCATCAGTAAGACTAGCGGGGGGGCCTCTGGAGATACGCAGTATTTT
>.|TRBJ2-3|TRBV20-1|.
CSAGRRESDTQYF
TGCAGTGCTGGAAGAAGGGAGTCAGATACGCAGTATTTT